This TCR beta chain derives from a study of vaccination effects on CD4 cells after COVID-19. Study-level information: Sampling of a few convalescent patients occurred early (day +14) and late post-vaccination.

This table comes from immunoSEQ multiplex PCR, and its TCRdb copy is limited to in-frame clones, with some not included. The profile covers 40,000 to 45,000 clones, with 76% appearing a single time and 3% to 4% taken by the ten largest. Subsequent to a culture period of less than twelve days, CD4+ T cells were isolated. Convalescent patients had PCR-confirmed SARS-CoV-2 infection between March and December 2020. It was two doses of either the BNT162b2 or mRNA-1273 vaccine that participants received. Half-medium exchanges with IL-2 medium took place on days 3 and 7. Concerning this clone itself: Its antigen is not identified.

The length of the CDR3 is 17 residues. Between the trimmed V and J ends, which lost 7 bases and 3 bases, there was a span of 21 bases. Germline CDR1 is SGHVS and CDR2 is FQNEAQ. Whole-study findings and limits: Convalescent patients were few in the study, and early post-infection timepoints were absent.

This receptor was obtained from a human donor who had a prior SARS-CoV-2 infection. The chain combines TRBV7-8 with TRBJ2-2, with D possibly matching TRBD1 (7 bases). The sequenced sample was CD4+ T cells from PBMCs cultured without peptide, obtained after COVID-19 vaccination. In DNA form, the CDR3 reads TGTGCCAGCACAACCTCAGGGGGGAACGGGTACACCGGGGAGCTGTTTTTT. Amino acid sequence: CASTTSGGNGYTGELFF.